This T cell receptor (beta chain) was captured by sequencing in a study of blood T cell repertoires in COVID-19. Clones were sequenced by immunoSEQ multiplex PCR, and TCRdb holds only the in-frame ones, with some missing. Of under 250,000 clones in the sample, just under 85% were seen once. This clone was counted a few times. Sequencing was carried out using PBMCs or T cells enriched from blood (not recorded which). The source is a woman between 40 and 50 years old with acute COVID-19.

CDR3 protein: CASSQDSGGGDNEQFF. DNA of the CDR3: TGCGCCAGCAGCCAAGATTCAGGGGGCGGAGACAATGAGCAGTTCTTC. The gene calls are TRBV4-3 and TRBJ2-1, with 8 bases lining up with TRBD1. Germline CDR1 is LGHNA and CDR2 is YSLEER. The CDR3 spans 16 residues. V trimming: 0 bases; J trimming: 5 bases; junction bases outside the gene matches: 6.